Listed here are 26 T cell receptor beta chains from one sample, sequenced in a study of blood T cells in healthy people across ages. The second PCR ran roughly 6 to 12 cycles with a sample-barcoded 5' primer and J-beta primers. TCRdb fed the 5' RACE reads into MiXCR, producing one record per CDR3 protein. The sample comprises about 1,400,000 distinct CDR3 sequences, roughly 45% of which are singletons, and roughly 7.9% rests with the top ten. Material for sequencing was blood. The receptors shown here come from a woman younger than 35 in good health.

This clonotype was counted a few times. This chain joins TRBV7-2 and TRBJ2-3; D unresolved. Germline CDR1 and CDR2: SGHTA and FQGNSA. This CDR3 comprises 13 residues. V lost 5 bases, J lost 6 bases, and 12 bases lay in between. The CDR3 DNA reads TGTGCCAGCAGCCTGCCTACGATGGATACGCAGTATTTT. Protein product: CASSLPTMDTQYF.

The chain has TRBV4-1 and TRBJ2-6; the match to TRBD2 covers 7 bases. V shed 1 base and J 3 bases; nucleotides not matched to a gene: 12. The CDR3 is 19 residues long. From germline, CDR1 is MGHRA and CDR2 YSYEKL. The CDR3: CASSQGADIGLVGANVLTF. CDR3 sequence (DNA): TGCGCCAGCAGCCAAGGAGCGGATATCGGACTAGTTGGGGCCAACGTCCTGACTTTC.

The chain recombines TRBV4-1 with TRBJ1-4; the D is unclear. The CDR3 length is 12 residues. V was shortened by 1 base and J by 7 bases, with 4 bases between the two germline ends. Germline CDR1 and CDR2: MGHRA and YSYEKL. The CDR3 protein is CASSQVLEKLFF. The DNA for the CDR3 is TGCGCCAGCAGCCAAGTGCTTGAAAAACTGTTTTTT.

This clonotype was observed a handful of times. The chain employs TRBV9 and TRBJ2-1, with 15 bases identical to TRBD2. This CDR3 contains 16 residues. Germline values: CDR1 SGDLS, CDR2 YYNGEE. V trimming: 0 bases; J trimming: 9 bases; junction bases outside the gene matches: 4. CDR3 amino acids: CASSVVGTSGRSEQFF. In DNA form, the CDR3 reads TGTGCCAGCAGCGTAGTAGGGACTAGCGGGAGGAGTGAGCAGTTCTTC.

A few counts support this clonotype. J is TRBJ1-1 and V is TRBV6-1, with D perhaps matching TRBD1 (6 bases). Germline assignment: CDR1 MNHNS and CDR2 SASEGT. Trimming shortened V by 0 bases and J by 5 bases, and 10 bases separated the two germline ends. The CDR3 spans 14 residues. This CDR3 is CASSEAGRGTEAFF. CDR3 sequence (DNA): TGTGCCAGCAGTGAAGCTGGAAGGGGGACTGAAGCTTTCTTT.

This clonotype was seen a handful of times. The CDR3 nucleotides read TGTGCCAGCAGCGTAGGGGACAGCACAGATACGCAGTATTTT. It translates to CASSVGDSTDTQYF. The genes are TRBV9 and TRBJ2-3, with D possibly being TRBD1 or TRBD2 (5 bases each). Per germline, CDR1 SGDLS and CDR2 YYNGEE. The CDR3 is made up of 14 amino acids. Trimming stripped 0 bases from V and 0 bases from J, with 5 bases between.

V gene TRBV7-2 combines with J gene TRBJ2-5; TRBD2 aligns across 8 bases. Germline CDR1 is SGHTA and CDR2 is FQGNSA. The trim removed 0 bases at V and 4 bases at J, leaving 4 bases unmatched. CDR3 length: 15 amino acids. The CDR3 spells CASSLAGLAAETQYF. The DNA for the CDR3 is TGTGCCAGCAGCTTAGCCGGACTAGCTGCAGAGACCCAGTACTTC.

DNA of the CDR3: TGCGCCAGCAGCCTCTCTAGCGGGGGGTTGTATGAGCAGTTCTTC. It codes for CASSLSSGGLYEQFF. V is TRBV4-1 and J is TRBJ2-1; 11 bases are shared with TRBD2. V shed 4 bases, J shed 8 bases, and the junction held 7 bases outside the gene matches. Germline lookup yields CDR1 MGHRA and CDR2 YSYEKL. This CDR3 is built from 15 residues.

V gene TRBV10-3 combines with J gene TRBJ1-1; the D gene is possibly TRBD1 (5 bases). The CDR3 contains 13 residues. The V end lost 6 bases, the J end lost 4 bases, and 12 bases lay between the germline ends. Germline values: CDR1 ENHRY, CDR2 SYGVKD. The CDR3 nucleotides read TGTGCCATCAGATCAGGGACCCCCACTGAAGCTTTCTTT. This codes for CAIRSGTPTEAFF.

With respect to this clonotype: At one end, the junction sequence differs from germline, possibly due to a read error. This chain links TRBV20-1 with TRBJ2-1; TRBD2 aligns across 9 bases. CDR3 size: 18 residues. The V gene's germline CDR1 is DFQATT and CDR2 SNEGSKA (reference sequence). CDR3: CSGRGGIGGGGVNNEQFF. In nucleotides, the CDR3 is TGCAGTGGTAGAGGGGGTATTGGCGGCGGGGGGGTTAACAATGAGCAGTTCTTC.

This clonotype was seen only once. The V gene is TRBV5-1, the J gene TRBJ2-1; 11 nucleotides match TRBD2. Germline-derived CDR1 and CDR2 are SGHRS and YFSETQ. The V gene end was trimmed by 1 base and the J gene end by 9 bases; junction bases not matched to a gene: 9. The CDR3 totals 16 residues. CDR3 DNA: TGCGCCAGCAGCTTGCAACTAGCGGGAGTACTTGGTGAGCAGTTCTTC. Translation gives CASSLQLAGVLGEQFF.

This chain links TRBV4-1 with TRBJ2-1; D remains unclear. The DNA end is more similar to TRBJ2-7, so the J call may be wrong. Germline V gene lookup returns CDR1 MGHRA and CDR2 YSYEKL. The CDR3 sequence is 14 residues long. CDR3 protein: CASSQREQSYEQYF. In DNA form, the CDR3 reads TGCGCCAGCAGCCAAAGGGAACAGTCCTACGAGCAGTACTTC.

The rearrangement joins TRBV24-1 to TRBJ2-3; no clear D. V lost 4 bases and J lost 5, with 9 bases in between. In germline, CDR1 is KGHDR, CDR2 SFDVKD. The CDR3 is 13 residues long. CDR3: CATSDSILDTQYF. CDR3 in DNA: TGTGCCACCAGTGACTCGATTTTAGATACGCAGTATTTT.

For the CDR3, the DNA is TGTGCCAGCAGCGTAGAACCAGCTTTCTCCTACAATGAGCAGTTCTTC. Amino acids: CASSVEPAFSYNEQFF. The chain links TRBV9 to TRBJ2-1; no reliable D call. The V gene lost 0 bases and the J gene lost 0 bases, with 10 bases spanning the gap. This CDR3 is 16 amino acids long. Per germline, CDR1 SGDLS and CDR2 YYNGEE.

In regard to this clonotype: A much larger clone is a single base away; this may be a read error. The V gene is TRBV12-3 or TRBV12-4, the J gene TRBJ2-5, with a possible D match to TRBD2 (6 bases). The V gene lost 3 bases and the J gene lost 11 bases, with 22 bases spanning the gap. The CDR3 spans 15 residues. The DNA of the CDR3 is TGTGCCAGCAGTTTCAGTCTCCGGGAGAACAATGAGCAGTACTTC. This sequence encodes CASSFSLRENNEQYF.

The rearrangement uses TRBV12-3 or TRBV12-4 and TRBJ2-1, with TRBD1 identical over 9 bases. The J call may be wrong; the DNA end is better matched by TRBJ2-7. There are 15 residues in the CDR3. The DNA of the CDR3 is TGTGCCAGCAGTTTTGGACAGGGGCCCCACAATGAGCAGTACTTC. Translated, it gives CASSFGQGPHNEQYF.

This clonotype has only a few counts. The V call is TRBV10-3, the J call TRBJ2-1; 8 bases map to TRBD1. The CDR3 spans 14 residues. V lost 2 bases and J lost 4; bases outside the gene matches: 1. Germline CDR1 and CDR2: ENHRY and SYGVKD. The CDR3 DNA sequence: TGTGCCATCAGTGAGGGACAGGGATACAATGAGCAGTTCTTC. This sequence encodes CAISEGQGYNEQFF.

This chain links TRBV9 with TRBJ2-7; D is unclear. This CDR3 is built from 14 residues. CDR1 is SGDLS and CDR2 is YYNGEE in the germline V gene. V dropped 0 bases and J dropped 4 bases, with 11 bases sitting between them. The CDR3 nucleotides are TGTGCCAGCAGCGTAGACAAGCGTACGTACGAGCAGTACTTC. It encodes CASSVDKRTYEQYF.

This clonotype has a handful of counts. The gene calls are TRBV24-1 and TRBJ1-1; no firm D call. V was trimmed by 1 base and J by 8 bases, leaving 4 bases between them. CDR1 and CDR2 (germline): KGHDR, SFDVKD. The CDR3 covers 11 residues. CDR3 protein: CATSDLREAFF. The CDR3 DNA is TGTGCCACCAGTGATTTAAGAGAAGCTTTCTTT.

In this sample, this clonotype turned up a few times. This chain joins TRBV21-1 and TRBJ2-1; the DNA was not used to check the table's D call, TRBD1. TRBV21-1 has pseudogene status. The CDR3 is made up of 16 amino acids. Here the CDR3 reads CASRLGGASLYNEQFF. The CDR3 DNA reads TGTGCCAGCAGGCTTGGGGGCGCCTCCCTATACAATGAGCAGTTCTTC.

The rearrangement uses TRBV7-2 and TRBJ1-5; TRBD1 aligns across 7 bases. V lost 7 bases, J lost 2 bases, and 5 bases stayed unmatched. Germline values: CDR1 SGHTA, CDR2 FQGNSA. The CDR3 contains 14 residues. In DNA, the CDR3 is TGTGCCAGCACGGCCCAGGGGGGCAATCAGCCCCAGCATTTT. It encodes CASTAQGGNQPQHF.

The rearrangement joins TRBV6-5 to TRBJ1-2; D is unclear. The germline V gene encodes CDR1 MNHEY and CDR2 SVGAGI. The V end was cut by 4 bases, the J end by 8 bases, with 11 bases between. The CDR3 loop spans 12 amino acids. CDR3 in amino acids: CASSSRVGGYTF. DNA of the CDR3: TGTGCCAGCAGTTCCCGGGTGGGGGGCTACACCTTC.

The gene calls are TRBV10-3 and TRBJ2-3; 9 positions agree with TRBD2. CDR3 length: 16 amino acids. Looked up from germline, CDR1 is ENHRY and CDR2 is SYGVKD. The trim removed 4 bases at V and 0 bases at J, leaving 5 bases unmatched. CDR3 in DNA: TGTGCCATCAGTGTCGCACTAGCGGGTAGCACAGATACGCAGTATTTT. It specifies CAISVALAGSTDTQYF.

V usage is TRBV20-1 and J usage is TRBJ2-1, with D perhaps TRBD2 (6 bases). The germline gives CDR1 DFQATT, CDR2 SNEGSKA (reference sequence). The V and J ends lost 4 bases and 0 bases respectively, with 10 bases between them. CDR3 size: 14 residues. CDR3 region: CSATRGSSYNEQFF. The CDR3 bases are TGCAGTGCTACACGGGGGAGCTCCTACAATGAGCAGTTCTTC.

V gene TRBV20-1 combines with J gene TRBJ2-5, with a possible D match to TRBD2 (5 bases). The V gene lost 6 bases and the J gene lost 5 bases, with 10 bases spanning the gap. Germline loops: CDR1 DFQATT, CDR2 SNEGSKA (reference sequence). The CDR3 has 11 residues. The CDR3 DNA follows: TGCAGTGCCGACCGAGGGGAGACCCAGTACTTC. Translated: CSADRGETQYF.

This chain connects TRBV5-1 to TRBJ2-1; D is unresolved. CDR1 and CDR2 from the germline V gene are SGHRS and YFSETQ. The CDR3 has 17 residues. Trimming removed 0 bases from V and 9 bases from J, with 22 bases in between. Here the CDR3 DNA reads TGCGCCAGCAGCTTGGGAAGTTTAGCTTTTTTGATCGGTGAGCAGTTCTTC. Translating it yields CASSLGSLAFLIGEQFF.